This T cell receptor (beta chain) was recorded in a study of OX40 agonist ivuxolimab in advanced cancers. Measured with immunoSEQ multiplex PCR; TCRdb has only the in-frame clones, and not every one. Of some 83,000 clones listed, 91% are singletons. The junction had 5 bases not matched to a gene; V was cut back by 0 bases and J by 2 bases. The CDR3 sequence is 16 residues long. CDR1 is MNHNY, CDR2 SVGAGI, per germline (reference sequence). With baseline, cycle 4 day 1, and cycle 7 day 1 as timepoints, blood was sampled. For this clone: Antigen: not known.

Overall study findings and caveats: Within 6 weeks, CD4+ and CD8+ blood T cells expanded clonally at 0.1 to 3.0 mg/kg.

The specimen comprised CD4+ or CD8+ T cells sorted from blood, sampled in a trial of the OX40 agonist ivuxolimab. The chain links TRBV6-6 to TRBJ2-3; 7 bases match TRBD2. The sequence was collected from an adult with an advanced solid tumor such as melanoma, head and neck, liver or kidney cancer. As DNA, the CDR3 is TGTGCCAGCAGTTACTCTGCGGGAGCCCTCACAGATACGCAGTATTTT. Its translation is CASSYSAGALTDTQYF.